This T cell receptor (beta chain) was observed in a study of PD-1 blockade in mismatch repair-deficient tumors. Background on the study: Patients had about eleven mismatch repair-deficient cancer types and were previously treated and progressing. Findings and caveats of the study: After pembrolizumab, tumor-resident clones rose rapidly, then generally contracted before radiologic responses.

Turning to this clone: The antigen is not known. At one of its ends the junction is not consistent with the germline gene, which may arise from a read error.

Assay used: immunoSEQ multiplex PCR; TCRdb lists only in-frame clones, some missing. The sample includes some 70,000 clones, 78% of them seen just once. This CDR3 has 15 amino acids. Germline V gene data show CDR1 as SSHAT and CDR2 as FNYEAQ (reference sequence). PCR or immunohistochemistry showed mismatch repair deficiency in every enrolled patient. The TCR-sequenced patients were a few responders to pembrolizumab. The V and J genes are TRBV7-7 and TRBJ1-4; perhaps TRBD1 as D (5 bases). The TCR sequence derives from an adult with mismatch repair-deficient cancer. This material consisted of peripheral blood, taken 2 weeks after starting pembrolizumab. CDR3 nucleotide sequence: TGTGCTAGCAGCTTAGGGAGGGGCTCTAATGAAAAACTGTTTTTT. Translated: CASSLGRGSNEKLFF.